The 27 T cell receptor beta chains below all came from one sample that was sequenced in a study of blood T cell repertoires in COVID-19 (TCRdb year 2020). Libraries came from the immunoSEQ multiplex PCR assay. What TCRdb holds here is the immuneACCESS table cut down to in-frame rearrangements. Part of the clones is not present; checked against another copy, under half of the missing clones reflect an unresolved V gene, and the others are unexplained. For this sample there are 210,000 or so clones; around four fifths appear just once. The leading ten clones occupy 20% of the sample. Sample: peripheral blood. The receptors shown here come from a human donor in a cohort sampled during active COVID-19.

The J gene is TRBJ2-7, the V gene TRBV6-5, with 7 bases that match TRBD2. The CDR3 sequence is 12 residues long. Per germline, CDR1 MNHEY and CDR2 SVGAGI. V lost 6 bases to trimming and J lost 4 bases; unmatched junction nucleotides: 3. The CDR3 bases are TGTGCCAGCAGCGGAGCGGGGTACGAGCAGTACGTC. Its protein product is CASSGAGYEQYV.

The chain has TRBV29-1 and TRBJ2-1; 9 nucleotides agree with TRBD2. V dropped 3 bases and J dropped 6; count of bases not matched to a gene: 6. The CDR3 sequence is 14 residues long. Germline-derived CDR1 and CDR2 are SQVTM and ANQGSEA. Here the CDR3 DNA reads TGCAGCGTTGACGTAGCGGGAGTGGCCAATGAGCAGTTCTTC. This encodes CSVDVAGVANEQFF.

This rearrangement joins TRBV6-5 to TRBJ1-6; D possibly corresponds to TRBD1 (6 bases). Germline loops: CDR1 MNHEY, CDR2 SVGAGI. V lost 5 bases, J lost 2 bases, and 10 bases lay in between. The CDR3 covers 15 residues. The CDR3 is CASSIGQPYNSPLHF. For the CDR3, the DNA is TGTGCCAGCAGTATCGGACAGCCCTATAATTCACCCCTCCACTTT.

This rearrangement joins TRBV18 to TRBJ1-1; tentative D call: TRBD1 (5 bases). Trimming cost V 3 bases and J 3 bases, with 14 bases left between them. Germline V gives CDR1 KGHSH, CDR2 LQKENI. The CDR3 runs to 15 residues. DNA for the CDR3: TGTGCCAGCTCACCTAAGACCAGGGCAGACACTGAAGCTTTCTTT. As protein: CASSPKTRADTEAFF.

This sequence joins TRBV7-8 and TRBJ1-1; 7 nucleotides align to TRBD1. CDR1 SGHVS and CDR2 FQNEAQ come from the germline V gene. Trimming cost V 2 bases and J 6 bases; bases outside gene matches: 9. This CDR3 is 15 amino acids long. The CDR3 loop is CASSLSTGRPAEAFF. The CDR3 bases are TGTGCCAGCAGCTTATCGACAGGGAGGCCTGCTGAAGCTTTCTTT. The full variable domain, completed using reference TRBV7-8 and TRBJ1-1, is GAGVSQSPRYKVAKRGQDVALRCDPISGHVSLFWYQQALGQGPEFLTYFQNEAQLDKSGLPSDRFFAERPEGSVSTLKIQRTQQEDSAVYLCASSLSTGRPAEAFFGQGTRLTVV.

On this clone itself: The sample holds other DNA sequences that translate to the same CDR3. The V gene is TRBV6-5, the J gene TRBJ2-2; 7 bases line up with TRBD2. Germline-derived CDR1 and CDR2 are MNHEY and SVGAGI. There are 14 residues in the CDR3. Unmatched junction bases numbered 1, after V lost 0 bases and J lost 6 bases. DNA for the CDR3: TGTGCCAGCAGTTACTCACGGGGGGCCGGGGAGCTGTTTTTT. It yields the protein CASSYSRGAGELFF.

The chain combines TRBV3-1 (or the pseudogene TRBV3-2) with TRBJ2-7; 8 bases line up with TRBD1. Germline V gene sequence: CDR1 LGHDT, CDR2 YNNKEL (reference sequence). After removal of 5 bases from V and 4 bases from J, the junction contained 7 bases not matched to a gene. This CDR3 comprises 14 residues. The CDR3 sequence: CASSARGLRYEQYF. The DNA for the CDR3 is TGTGCCAGCAGCGCCAGGGGGCTTCGGTACGAGCAGTACTTC.

J is TRBJ1-4 and V is TRBV25-1, with D unresolved. Trimming took 4 bases from V and 4 from J, leaving 13 bases between them. Germline V gene data show CDR1 as MGHDK and CDR2 as SYGVNS. The CDR3 consists of 15 residues. The CDR3 reads CASSGRERINEKLFF. The CDR3 DNA is TGTGCCAGCAGTGGCCGAGAGAGAATTAATGAAAAACTGTTTTTT.

V gene TRBV5-5 combines with J gene TRBJ1-5; possible D gene TRBD1, 6 bases. The CDR3 covers 13 residues. The V gene lost 6 bases and the J gene lost 5 bases, with 12 bases spanning the gap. Germline V gene lookup returns CDR1 SGHKS and CDR2 YYEKEE (reference sequence). CDR3 loop: CASNKQGYQPQHF. CDR3 in DNA: TGTGCCAGCAACAAACAGGGCTATCAGCCCCAGCATTTT.

V and J are TRBV5-6 and TRBJ2-7; 13 bases fit TRBD2. V lost 4 bases to trimming and J lost 4 bases; unmatched junction nucleotides: 5. Germline values: CDR1 SGHDT, CDR2 YYEEEE. CDR3 length equals 15 residues. The CDR3 protein is CASSRGLAGLYEQYF. CDR3 nucleotide sequence: TGTGCCAGCAGCCGGGGACTAGCGGGACTTTACGAGCAGTACTTC.

The chain uses TRBV6-5 and TRBJ1-6; D unclear. V was shortened by 6 bases and J by 8 bases, with 8 bases between the two germline ends. CDR1 is MNHEY and CDR2 is SVGAGI in the germline V gene. This CDR3 region has 12 residues. CDR3 sequence reads: CASSNGDSPLHF. The CDR3 DNA reads as TGTGCCAGCAGCAACGGAGATTCACCCCTCCACTTT.

The chain employs TRBV11-1 and TRBJ1-1; possible D gene TRBD1, 5 bases. The CDR3 totals 15 residues. Trimming took off 5 bases at V and 0 bases at J, with 13 bases between the two ends. Looked up from germline, CDR1 is SGHAT and CDR2 is FQDESV (reference sequence). CDR3 amino acids: CASSPGILMNTEAFF. CDR3 sequence (DNA): TGTGCCAGCAGCCCAGGGATTTTGATGAACACTGAAGCTTTCTTT.

In its sample, this clone was seen once. This rearrangement joins TRBV30 to TRBJ2-1, with D tentatively TRBD1 (6 bases). Germline CDR1 is GTSNPN and CDR2 is SVGIG (reference sequence). V was cut by 3 bases and J by 5 bases, with 17 bases left in between. The CDR3 is 15 amino acids. Written as DNA, the CDR3 is TGTGCCTGGAGGGGACACACCTGGACCCACAATGAGCAGTTCTTC. It translates to CAWRGHTWTHNEQFF.

V gene TRBV27 combines with J gene TRBJ1-2; D remains unclear. Germline CDR1 reads MNHEY; CDR2 reads SMNVEV (reference sequence). V lost 5 bases to trimming and J lost 2 bases, with 15 bases between them. CDR3 length: 15 residues. The CDR3 region is CASSPLGRTNYGYTF. In DNA, the CDR3 is TGTGCCAGCAGTCCCCTCGGGAGAACCAACTATGGCTACACCTTC.

J is TRBJ1-2 and V is TRBV19; tentatively, D is TRBD1 (6 bases). CDR1 is LNHDA, CDR2 SQIVND, per germline (reference sequence). CDR3 size: 15 residues. The germline V and J ends were trimmed by 8 bases and 5 bases, with 21 bases remaining between them. CDR3 DNA sequence: TGTGCCAGTGTGCCATCTCAACAGGGATTTTATGGCTACACCTTC. It yields the protein CASVPSQQGFYGYTF.

This sequence joins TRBV28 and TRBJ2-3; D perhaps matches TRBD2 (6 bases). The germline gives CDR1 MDHEN, CDR2 SYDVKM. The ends were cut back, 6 bases at V and 2 bases at J, with 15 bases in the middle. The CDR3 runs to 15 residues. DNA of the CDR3: TGTGCCAGCAGCCTCCTCCGGACTACCACAGATACGCAGTATTTT. Its translation is CASSLLRTTTDTQYF.

V and J are TRBV2 and TRBJ2-6; 12 bases match TRBD2. Losses at the gene ends were 11 bases for V and 2 bases for J; bases not matched to a gene: 7. This CDR3 has 16 amino acids. Germline lookup yields CDR1 SNHLY and CDR2 FYNNEI. The CDR3 loop reads CAGSRLAGAGANVLTF. CDR3 coding DNA: TGTGCCGGTTCTAGACTAGCGGGGGCTGGGGCCAACGTCCTGACTTTC.

This clone was seen once. The chain uses TRBV5-5 and TRBJ2-7; 10 nucleotides match TRBD1. This CDR3 has 15 amino acids. V lost 4 bases, J lost 3 bases, and 7 bases stayed unmatched. Germline values: CDR1 SGHKS, CDR2 YYEKEE (reference sequence). Here the CDR3 reads CASSGTWDRGYEQYF. The DNA for the CDR3 is TGTGCCAGCAGCGGGACCTGGGACAGGGGCTACGAGCAGTACTTC.

The chain links TRBV5-6 to TRBJ2-1; 11 positions match TRBD2. CDR3 length equals 15 residues. J lost 3 bases, V lost 4 bases, and 3 bases had no gene match. CDR1 and CDR2 from the germline V gene are SGHDT and YYEEEE. The CDR3 spells CASSRGTSGYNEQFF. CDR3 DNA: TGTGCCAGCAGCAGAGGGACTAGCGGCTACAATGAGCAGTTCTTC.

In its sample, this clone was seen a few times. The rearrangement uses TRBV2 and TRBJ2-3, with TRBD1 identical over 7 bases. CDR1 and CDR2 (germline): SNHLY, FYNNEI. Germline trimming cut 5 bases from V and 2 bases from J; bases unmatched to any gene: 7. The CDR3 contains 15 residues. CDR3 amino acids: CASSRQGSLTDTQYF. The CDR3 nucleotides read TGTGCCAGCAGTCGACAGGGATCCCTCACAGATACGCAGTATTTT.

The rearrangement links TRBV18 to TRBJ1-1; TRBD1 agrees at 7 bases. Trimming at V came to 1 base and at J to 1 base, leaving 3 bases not matched to a gene. Germline CDR1 is KGHSH and CDR2 is LQKENI. CDR3 size: 15 residues. This CDR3 is CASSPQGATNTEAFF. CDR3 nucleotides: TGTGCCAGCTCACCACAGGGGGCCACGAACACTGAAGCTTTCTTT.

This chain links TRBV14 with TRBJ2-5; 9 bases align to TRBD2. This CDR3 has 15 amino acids. CDR1 is SGHDN, CDR2 FVKESK, per germline. V was clipped by 0 bases and J by 5 bases; unmatched bases: 4. The CDR3 is CASSQDGTSWETQYF. The CDR3 DNA is TGTGCCAGCAGCCAAGATGGGACTAGCTGGGAGACCCAGTACTTC.

This chain uses TRBV6-5 with TRBJ2-7, with 13 bases that match TRBD2. CDR3 length equals 15 residues. The ends lost 0 bases at V and 6 bases at J; junction bases unmatched: 2. Germline V gene lookup returns CDR1 MNHEY and CDR2 SVGAGI. CDR3 amino acids: CASSYSWTSGSEQYF. DNA of the CDR3: TGTGCCAGCAGTTACTCGTGGACTAGCGGGAGCGAGCAGTACTTC.

The chain employs TRBV6-2 or TRBV6-3 and TRBJ2-2; unclear D gene. This CDR3 has 16 residues. V was trimmed by 2 bases and J by 3 bases, leaving 13 bases between them. Per the germline V gene, CDR1 is MNHEY and CDR2 is SVGEGT. The CDR3 loop is CASSYPTGLDTGELFF. CDR3 nucleotide sequence: TGTGCCAGCAGTTACCCCACCGGTCTGGACACCGGGGAGCTGTTTTTT.

This sequence joins TRBV24-1 and TRBJ2-5, with D perhaps matching TRBD1 (5 bases). The CDR3 is made up of 13 amino acids. Trimming shortened V by 5 bases and J by 3 bases, and 9 bases separated the two germline ends. Germline assignment: CDR1 KGHDR and CDR2 SFDVKD. DNA for the CDR3: TGTGCCACCAGTGCCCCAGGGAAAGAGACCCAGTACTTC. Translated, it gives CATSAPGKETQYF.

The gene calls are TRBV4-2 and TRBJ1-3, with 7 bases identical to TRBD1. V gave up 0 bases and J gave up 0 bases; unmatched junction bases: 14. Germline V gives CDR1 LGHNA, CDR2 YNFKEQ. The CDR3 loop spans 20 amino acids. Here the CDR3 DNA reads TGTGCCAGCAGCCAAGATATGTTTGGAGGGGGCGGACTCTCTGGAAACACCATATATTTT. Encoded protein: CASSQDMFGGGGLSGNTIYF.

The chain employs TRBV7-9 and TRBJ2-2; TRBD1 aligns across 10 bases. Trimming cost V 4 bases and J 5 bases; bases outside gene matches: 7. Germline CDR1 is SEHNR and CDR2 is FQNEAQ (reference sequence). CDR3 length: 16 residues. The CDR3 nucleotides are TGTGCCAGCAGCTATCGGACAGGGGGAGAAACCGGGGAGCTGTTTTTT. Translating gives CASSYRTGGETGELFF.